Below, 29 T cell receptor beta chains from the same sample are listed, as sequenced in a study of cytomegalovirus exposure and HLA in healthy donors (dated by TCRdb to the late 2010s). Libraries were made using the immunoSEQ multiplex PCR assay. For the multiplex PCR, a mixture combining 60 forward primers for TCR Vbeta segments and 13 reverse primers for TCR Jbeta segments was used. In TCRdb, the immuneACCESS table is reduced to in-frame sequences with V and J assigned. These tables do not hold every clone; where another copy was compared, an unresolved V gene accounts for under half, and the others remain unexplained. The sample has some 190,000 clones on record, 70% to 90% of them singletons. Jointly, the top ten make up approximately 2% of the sample. The sequenced sample was PBMCs. These TCRs come from a woman under 30 in good health and CMV-seronegative.

This rearrangement joins TRBV6-5 to TRBJ1-1; 7 positions match TRBD1. CDR1 is MNHEY, CDR2 SVGAGI, per germline. This CDR3 spans 16 amino acids. V was pared by 2 bases and J by 1 base, with 7 bases of the junction left unmatched. CDR3 in DNA: TGTGCCAGCAGTTACGCTGCGGACAGGCCGAACACTGAAGCTTTCTTT. Translating gives CASSYAADRPNTEAFF.

This clone was recorded only once. This chain uses TRBV18 with TRBJ2-7; possibly TRBD2 for D (5 bases). In germline, CDR1 is KGHSH, CDR2 LQKENI. CDR3 length equals 12 residues. The ends were cut back, 5 bases at V and 2 bases at J, with 7 bases in the middle. The CDR3 is CASSIGAYEQYF. DNA of the CDR3: TGTGCCAGCTCAATCGGGGCCTACGAGCAGTACTTC.

The chain carries TRBV2 and TRBJ1-1; 7 bases are a match to TRBD1. The CDR3 totals 13 residues. V gave up 9 bases and J gave up 1 base; unmatched junction bases: 5. Germline lookup yields CDR1 SNHLY and CDR2 FYNNEI. The CDR3 DNA reads TGTGCCAGTAGGGACAGCGCGAACACTGAAGCTTTCTTT. It is translated as CASRDSANTEAFF.

This clone has more than one count but fewer than ten. V gene TRBV6-6 combines with J gene TRBJ1-5; possibly TRBD1 for D (6 bases). Germline V lookup: CDR1 MNHNY, CDR2 SVGAGI (reference sequence). Trimming took 11 bases from V and 0 from J, leaving 17 bases between them. The CDR3 sequence is 15 residues long. CDR3: CASSPRGFSNQPQHF. In nucleotides, the CDR3 is TGTGCCTCCTCACCAAGGGGGTTTAGCAATCAGCCCCAGCATTTT.

The rearrangement joins TRBV9 to TRBJ2-7; D possibly corresponds to TRBD1 (7 bases). The CDR3 has 14 residues. V shed 0 bases and J shed 3 bases, with 10 bases lying between them. CDR1 and CDR2 (germline): SGDLS, YYNGEE. CDR3 in amino acids: CASSVDRGGYEQYF. Here the CDR3 DNA reads TGTGCCAGCAGCGTAGACAGGGGAGGCTACGAGCAGTACTTC. Full variable domain (missing parts from reference TRBV9 and TRBJ2-7): DSGVTQTPKHLITATGQRVTLRCSPRSGDLSVYWYQQSLDQGLQFLIQYYNGEERAKGNILERFSAQQFPDLHSELNLSSLELGDSALYFCASSVDRGGYEQYFGPGTRLTVT.

The rearrangement uses TRBV12-5 and TRBJ1-1, with D tentatively TRBD1 (5 bases). The ends were cut back, 0 bases at V and 5 bases at J, with 13 bases in the middle. This CDR3 comprises 15 residues. Germline V gene lookup returns CDR1 LGHNT and CDR2 FRNRAP. DNA of the CDR3: TGTGCTAGTGGTTTGGTGACAGACCTTGAAACTGAAGCTTTCTTT. The encoded protein is CASGLVTDLETEAFF.

The chain joins TRBV28 to TRBJ2-2; 8 bases fit TRBD2. Germline CDR1 is MDHEN and CDR2 is SYDVKM. The CDR3 extends over 16 amino acids. J was trimmed by 7 bases and V by 2 bases; bases with no gene match: 9. This chain's CDR3 is CASSLSGGNRGGELFF. Here the CDR3 DNA reads TGTGCCAGCAGTTTAAGCGGGGGCAATCGAGGCGGGGAGCTGTTTTTT.

This clone was seen more than once but under ten times. The chain is built from TRBV6-6 and TRBJ1-2; D not certain. The CDR3 extends over 11 amino acids. The germline V and J ends were trimmed by 4 bases and 3 bases, with 3 bases remaining between them. Germline V gene data show CDR1 as MNHNY and CDR2 as SVGAGI (reference sequence). The CDR3 sequence: CASSSDYGYTF. For the CDR3, the DNA is TGTGCCAGCAGTTCAGACTATGGCTACACCTTC.

The chain links TRBV29-1 to TRBJ2-3; D not resolved. Per germline, CDR1 SQVTM and CDR2 ANQGSEA. Trimming cost V 3 bases and J 6 bases, with 10 bases left between them. The CDR3 totals 12 residues. The CDR3 DNA is TGCAGCGTTGAGGCCTTTTTGGATACGCAGTATTTT. Translation: CSVEAFLDTQYF.

This clone was observed a single time. The gene calls are TRBV10-3 and TRBJ2-2; the match to TRBD2 covers 9 bases. CDR3 length: 14 amino acids. Per the germline V gene, CDR1 is ENHRY and CDR2 is SYGVKD. Trimming at V came to 4 bases and at J to 5 bases, leaving 2 bases not matched to a gene. This CDR3 is CAISGGGGTGELFF. CDR3 DNA sequence: TGTGCCATCAGTGGCGGGGGGGGGACCGGGGAGCTGTTTTTT.

CDR3 region: CASSLVTPQDTQYF. CDR3 bases: TGCGCCAGCAGTTTAGTGACACCTCAAGATACGCAGTATTTT. V usage is TRBV5-1 and J usage is TRBJ2-3; D is ambiguous. V was pared by 5 bases and J by 5 bases, with 15 bases between. This CDR3 spans 14 amino acids. CDR1 is SGHRS and CDR2 is YFSETQ in the germline V gene. Complete variable domain (other parts from reference TRBV5-1 and TRBJ2-3): KAGVTQTPRYLIKTRGQQVTLSCSPISGHRSVSWYQQTPGQGLQFLFEYFSETQRNKGNFPGRFSGRQFSNSRSEMNVSTLELGDSALYLCASSLVTPQDTQYFGPGTRLTVL.

A few counts support this clone. The chain has TRBV19 and TRBJ2-7; the D is unclear. The CDR3 runs 14 residues. The V end lost 3 bases, the J end lost 0 bases, and 9 bases lay between the germline ends. Germline CDR1 LNHDA, CDR2 SQIVND (reference sequence). The CDR3 protein is CASSMAESSYEQYF. The CDR3 region has the DNA TGTGCCAGTAGTATGGCGGAAAGCTCCTACGAGCAGTACTTC.

This rearrangement joins TRBV4-3 to TRBJ2-6, with D perhaps matching TRBD1 (6 bases). The CDR3 contains 19 residues. The germline gives CDR1 LGHNA, CDR2 YSLEER. V lost 0 bases and J lost 0, with 15 bases in between. The DNA of the CDR3 is TGCGCCAGCAGCCAAGATTTGGGGGCCCTTGGCTCTGGGGCCAACGTCCTGACTTTC. Its protein is CASSQDLGALGSGANVLTF.

The genes are TRBV19 and TRBJ1-1; D unresolved. The V end lost 1 base, the J end lost 3 bases, and 9 bases lay between the germline ends. Germline lookup yields CDR1 LNHDA and CDR2 SQIVND (reference sequence). The CDR3 length is 14 residues. The DNA of the CDR3 is TGTGCCAGTAGTATAGGGCGGAGGGACACTGAAGCTTTCTTT. Translating gives CASSIGRRDTEAFF.

V is TRBV30 and J is TRBJ1-6; 7 bases agree with TRBD1. The CDR3 sequence is 16 residues long. Looked up from germline, CDR1 is GTSNPN and CDR2 is SVGIG (reference sequence). V lost 4 bases and J lost 0; bases outside the gene matches: 6. CDR3 sequence: CAWTGTESSYNSPLHF. The DNA for the CDR3 is TGTGCCTGGACCGGGACAGAAAGCTCCTATAATTCACCCCTCCACTTT.

Here the CDR3 reads CASSVDGGMTQYF. DNA of the CDR3: TGTGCCAGCAGCGTAGATGGGGGGATGACCCAGTACTTC. This rearrangement joins TRBV9 to TRBJ2-5, with D maybe TRBD2 (6 bases). Germline CDR1 is SGDLS and CDR2 is YYNGEE. CDR3 length equals 13 residues. V dropped 0 bases and J dropped 7 bases, with 10 bases sitting between them.

The gene calls are TRBV6-6 and TRBJ1-1; no reliable D call. V was clipped by 6 bases and J by 5 bases, with 10 bases between them. This CDR3 is 12 amino acids long. Germline V gives CDR1 MNHNY, CDR2 SVGAGI (reference sequence). The CDR3 bases are TGTGCCAGCAGATTGCAGTCTACTGAAGCTTTCTTT. It translates to CASRLQSTEAFF.

This chain joins TRBV6-6 and TRBJ1-6; D ambiguous. Germline CDR1 reads MNHNY; CDR2 reads SVGAGI (reference sequence). The CDR3 runs 14 residues. Trimming stripped 11 bases from V and 5 bases from J, with 16 bases between. The CDR3 reads CAGGKGGNNSPLHF. The CDR3 DNA reads as TGTGCCGGCGGGAAGGGCGGGAATAATTCACCCCTCCACTTT.

This clone was seen a single time. In DNA form, the CDR3 reads TGCGCCAGCAGCTTGGGGACAGGGGGTAGTTCACCCCTCCACTTT. This gives the protein CASSLGTGGSSPLHF. The V and J genes are TRBV5-1 and TRBJ1-6; 10 bases line up with TRBD1. The V gene end was trimmed by 0 bases and the J gene end by 9 bases; junction bases not matched to a gene: 3. The CDR3 has 15 amino acids. In germline, CDR1 is SGHRS, CDR2 YFSETQ.

The V and J genes are TRBV11-3 and TRBJ1-1, with D tentatively TRBD1 (5 bases). CDR1 SGHNT and CDR2 YENEEA come from the germline V gene. The ends were cut back, 5 bases at V and 1 base at J, with 11 bases in the middle. The CDR3 covers 14 residues. The CDR3 spells CASSTGRRNTEAFF. The DNA of the CDR3 is TGTGCCAGCAGCACAGGCAGACGGAACACTGAAGCTTTCTTT.

V is TRBV9 and J is TRBJ2-2, with 9 bases fitting TRBD1. Germline V gene lookup returns CDR1 SGDLS and CDR2 YYNGEE. Germline trimming cut 0 bases from V and 0 bases from J; bases unmatched to any gene: 3. The CDR3 extends over 17 amino acids. CDR3 residues: CASSVGTGGPNTGELFF. The CDR3 DNA reads as TGTGCCAGCAGCGTAGGTACAGGGGGCCCGAACACCGGGGAGCTGTTTTTT. Filled out from reference TRBV9 and TRBJ2-2, the complete variable domain reads DSGVTQTPKHLITATGQRVTLRCSPRSGDLSVYWYQQSLDQGLQFLIQYYNGEERAKGNILERFSAQQFPDLHSELNLSSLELGDSALYFCASSVGTGGPNTGELFFGEGSRLTVL.

This clone was seen once. The V and J genes are TRBV29-1 and TRBJ2-1; TRBD1 might be the D (5 bases). V lost 1 base and J lost 2, with 15 bases in between. Looked up from germline, CDR1 is SQVTM and CDR2 is ANQGSEA. The CDR3 extends over 16 amino acids. The CDR3 protein is CSVEGTTLPPYNEQFF. The CDR3, as DNA: TGCAGCGTTGAAGGGACAACACTACCCCCCTACAATGAGCAGTTCTTC.

The rearrangement links TRBV2 to TRBJ2-7, with D tentatively TRBD1 (5 bases). The CDR3 is made up of 12 amino acids. V gave up 7 bases and J gave up 12 bases, with 19 bases separating them. Germline CDR1 reads SNHLY; CDR2 reads FYNNEI. CDR3 sequence (DNA): TGTGCCAGCACACCCCCTGGGGCAGGGTCGTACTTC. It yields the protein CASTPPGAGSYF.

The chain carries TRBV14 and TRBJ1-1, with a possible D match to TRBD1 (5 bases). V was trimmed by 2 bases and J by 10 bases, leaving 14 bases between them. CDR1 SGHDN and CDR2 FVKESK come from the germline V gene. The CDR3 is 13 residues long. CDR3 amino acids: CASSQKGPGGAFF. The CDR3 nucleotides read TGTGCCAGCAGCCAAAAGGGCCCGGGGGGAGCTTTCTTT.

This clone came up once. The chain carries TRBV4-2 and TRBJ2-1; D is possibly TRBD1 (8 bases). CDR3 length equals 16 residues. Germline CDR1 reads LGHNA; CDR2 reads YNFKEQ. The V and J ends lost 1 base and 8 bases respectively, with 18 bases between them. This CDR3 reads CASSQVGGGTGDEQFF. CDR3 sequence (DNA): TGTGCCAGCAGCCAAGTGGGAGGGGGGACAGGCGATGAGCAGTTCTTC.

Written as DNA, the CDR3 is TGTGCCATCAGTGCCATACCAGGACTAGCGGGAGAACTTTACCGCGAGCAGTACTTC. Protein sequence: CAISAIPGLAGELYREQYF. This sequence joins TRBV10-3 and TRBJ2-7; 13 nucleotides line up with TRBD2. The CDR3 extends over 19 amino acids. Germline-derived CDR1 and CDR2 are ENHRY and SYGVKD. Trimming removed 4 bases from V and 6 bases from J; junction bases left unmatched: 18.

The V and J genes are TRBV6-1 and TRBJ2-7; TRBD2 agrees at 8 bases. This CDR3 is 14 amino acids long. CDR1 and CDR2 from the germline V gene are MNHNS and SASEGT. V lost 3 bases and J lost 6; bases outside the gene matches: 7. Here the CDR3 DNA reads TGTGCCAGCAGTGAGGTAGCGGGGTATACCGAGCAGTACTTC. Translation gives CASSEVAGYTEQYF.

The chain is built from TRBV28 and TRBJ2-7, with 12 nucleotides matching TRBD1. Looked up from germline, CDR1 is MDHEN and CDR2 is SYDVKM. The CDR3 has 13 amino acids. The CDR3 sequence: CASGTGGIYEQYF. The CDR3 DNA reads TGTGCTTCCGGGACAGGGGGCATCTACGAGCAGTACTTC.

V usage is TRBV30 and J usage is TRBJ1-1; maybe TRBD1 (6 bases). CDR3 length: 13 amino acids. Germline V gives CDR1 GTSNPN, CDR2 SVGIG (reference sequence). Between the trimmed V and J ends, which lost 4 bases and 4 bases, there was a span of 13 bases. The CDR3 DNA reads TGTGCCTGGATGCGGGGGGCGGTCACTGAAGCTTTCTTT. It encodes CAWMRGAVTEAFF.